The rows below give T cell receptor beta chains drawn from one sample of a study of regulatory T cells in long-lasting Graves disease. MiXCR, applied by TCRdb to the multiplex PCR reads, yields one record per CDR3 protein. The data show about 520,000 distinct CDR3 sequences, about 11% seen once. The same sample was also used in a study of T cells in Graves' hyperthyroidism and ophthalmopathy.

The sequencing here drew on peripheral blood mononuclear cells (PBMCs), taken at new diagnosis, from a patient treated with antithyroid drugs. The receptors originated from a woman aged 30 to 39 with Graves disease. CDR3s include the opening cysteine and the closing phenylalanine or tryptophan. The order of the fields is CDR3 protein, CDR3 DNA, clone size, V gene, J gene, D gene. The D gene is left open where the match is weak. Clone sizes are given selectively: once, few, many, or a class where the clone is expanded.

CDR3aa: CSARTLNGELFF
CDR3nt: TGCAGTGCTCGTACATTGAACGGGGAGCTGTTTTTT
abundance: -
v_gene: TRBV20-1
j_gene: TRBJ2-2
d_gene: -

CDR3aa: CASSFPGGSGVGCTF
CDR3nt: TGTGCCAGCAGCTTTCCCGGAGGGTCAGGGGTTGGCTGCACCTTC
abundance: -
v_gene: TRBV7-2
j_gene: TRBJ1-2
d_gene: -

CDR3aa: CSAIGSQSVFRDEQFF
CDR3nt: TGCAGTGCCATAGGGTCACAGTCCGTTTTCCGGGATGAGCAGTTCTTC
abundance: -
v_gene: TRBV20-1
j_gene: TRBJ2-1
d_gene: -

CDR3aa: CASSMVSGYNEQFF
CDR3nt: TGTGCCAGTAGTATGGTTTCAGGGTACAATGAGCAGTTCTTC
abundance: few
v_gene: TRBV19
j_gene: TRBJ2-1
d_gene: -

CDR3aa: CAISDHRGTYEQYF
CDR3nt: TGTGCCATCAGTGATCACAGGGGAACGTACGAGCAGTACTTC
abundance: many
v_gene: TRBV10-3
j_gene: TRBJ2-7
d_gene: TRBD1

CDR3aa: CSANTDNYGYTF
CDR3nt: TGCAGTGCTAACACAGATAACTATGGCTACACCTTC
abundance: many
v_gene: TRBV20-1
j_gene: TRBJ1-2
d_gene: -

CDR3aa: CASSGYRQNYGYTF
CDR3nt: TGTGCCAGCAGCGGATACCGACAGAATTATGGCTACACCTTC
abundance: -
v_gene: TRBV9
j_gene: TRBJ1-2
d_gene: -

CDR3aa: CASSFQGENNEQFF
CDR3nt: TGTGCCAGCAGTTTTCAGGGGGAAAACAATGAGCAGTTCTTC
abundance: -
v_gene: TRBV27
j_gene: TRBJ2-1
d_gene: TRBD1

CDR3aa: CASREVRGNSYEQYF
CDR3nt: TGTGCCAGCAGAGAAGTCAGGGGGAACTCCTACGAGCAGTACTTC
abundance: few
v_gene: TRBV6-2/TRBV6-3
j_gene: TRBJ2-7
d_gene: TRBD1

CDR3aa: CASRGLLAGAINEQFF
CDR3nt: TGTGCCAGCAGGGGGTTACTAGCGGGAGCCATCAATGAGCAGTTCTTC
abundance: many
v_gene: TRBV27
j_gene: TRBJ2-1
d_gene: TRBD2

CDR3aa: CASSLRLLRDRGASSHTGELFF
CDR3nt: TGTGCCAGCAGCTTACGTCTGCTCCGGGACAGGGGAGCTTCTAGTCACACCGGGGAGCTGTTTTTT
abundance: many
v_gene: TRBV7-9
j_gene: TRBJ2-2
d_gene: TRBD1

CDR3aa: CASSGGGGRALADTQYF
CDR3nt: TGTGCCAGCAGCGGAGGGGGCGGGAGGGCCTTGGCAGATACGCAGTATTTT
abundance: many
v_gene: TRBV9
j_gene: TRBJ2-3
d_gene: TRBD2

CDR3aa: CASNHGGGTEAFF
CDR3nt: TGTGCCAGTAACCACGGGGGAGGCACTGAAGCTTTCTTT
abundance: many
v_gene: TRBV19
j_gene: TRBJ1-1
d_gene: -

CDR3aa: CASSESGIAHNEQFF
CDR3nt: TGTGCCAGCAGCGAGTCGGGAATAGCCCACAATGAGCAGTTCTTC
abundance: -
v_gene: TRBV9
j_gene: TRBJ2-1
d_gene: -

CDR3aa: CASSPGLAVNEQFF
CDR3nt: TGCGCCAGCAGCCCCGGACTAGCGGTTAATGAGCAGTTCTTC
abundance: -
v_gene: TRBV5-1
j_gene: TRBJ2-1
d_gene: TRBD2

CDR3aa: CATSRDRPRGEKLFF
CDR3nt: TGTGCCACCAGCAGAGATCGGCCACGGGGGGAAAAACTGTTTTTT
abundance: -
v_gene: TRBV15
j_gene: TRBJ1-4
d_gene: -

CDR3aa: CASSRTQRIDRTNAEAFF
CDR3nt: TGTGCCAGCAGCCGTACGCAACGAATAGACAGAACGAACGCTGAAGCTTTCTTT
abundance: few
v_gene: TRBV11-3
j_gene: TRBJ1-1
d_gene: -

CDR3aa: CASRAGTAYEQYF
CDR3nt: TGTGCCAGCCGTGCTGGGACAGCCTACGAGCAGTACTTC
abundance: -
v_gene: TRBV27
j_gene: TRBJ2-7
d_gene: TRBD1

CDR3aa: CASSLGTGGMDTQYF
CDR3nt: TGTGCCAGCAGCTTAGGGACAGGGGGCATGGATACGCAGTATTTT
abundance: few
v_gene: TRBV13
j_gene: TRBJ2-3
d_gene: TRBD1

CDR3aa: CASGLSWDEQFF
CDR3nt: TGTGCTAGTGGTTTGAGTTGGGATGAGCAGTTCTTC
abundance: many
v_gene: TRBV12-5
j_gene: TRBJ2-1
d_gene: -

CDR3aa: CASSVIREGPQYF
CDR3nt: TGTGCCAGCAGCGTAATCCGGGAGGGGCCCCAGTACTTC
abundance: many
v_gene: TRBV9
j_gene: TRBJ2-5
d_gene: TRBD2

CDR3aa: CATSRQDRGRETQYF
CDR3nt: TGTGCCACCAGCAGACAGGACAGGGGAAGGGAGACCCAGTACTTC
abundance: -
v_gene: TRBV15
j_gene: TRBJ2-5
d_gene: TRBD1